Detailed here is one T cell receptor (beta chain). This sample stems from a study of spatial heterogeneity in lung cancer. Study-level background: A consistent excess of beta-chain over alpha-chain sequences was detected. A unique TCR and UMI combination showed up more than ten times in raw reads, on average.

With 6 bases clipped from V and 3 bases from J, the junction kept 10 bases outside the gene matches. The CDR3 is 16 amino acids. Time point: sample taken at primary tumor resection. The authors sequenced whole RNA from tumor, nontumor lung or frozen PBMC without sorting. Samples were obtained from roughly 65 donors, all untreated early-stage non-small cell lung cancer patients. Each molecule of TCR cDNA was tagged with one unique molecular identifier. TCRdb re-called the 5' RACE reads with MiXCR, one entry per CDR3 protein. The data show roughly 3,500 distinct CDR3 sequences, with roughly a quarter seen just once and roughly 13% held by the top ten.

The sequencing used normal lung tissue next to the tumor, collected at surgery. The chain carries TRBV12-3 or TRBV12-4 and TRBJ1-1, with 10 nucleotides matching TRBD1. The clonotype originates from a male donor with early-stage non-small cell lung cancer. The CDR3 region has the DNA TGTGCCAGCAGGCCTAGTCAGGGACAGGGGTACACTGAAGCTTTCTTT. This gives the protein CASRPSQGQGYTEAFF.